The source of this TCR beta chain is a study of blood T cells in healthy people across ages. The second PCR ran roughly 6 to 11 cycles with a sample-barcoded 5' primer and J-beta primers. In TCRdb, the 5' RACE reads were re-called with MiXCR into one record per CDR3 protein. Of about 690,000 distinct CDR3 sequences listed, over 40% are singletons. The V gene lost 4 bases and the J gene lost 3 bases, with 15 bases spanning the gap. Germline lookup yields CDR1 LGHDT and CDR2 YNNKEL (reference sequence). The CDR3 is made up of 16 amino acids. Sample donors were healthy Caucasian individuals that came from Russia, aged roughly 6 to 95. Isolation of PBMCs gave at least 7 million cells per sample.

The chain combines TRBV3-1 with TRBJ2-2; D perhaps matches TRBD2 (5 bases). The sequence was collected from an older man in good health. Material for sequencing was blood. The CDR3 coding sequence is TGTGCCAGCAGCCGACTTACGGGATTGGACACCGGGGAGCTGTTTTTT. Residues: CASSRLTGLDTGELFF.